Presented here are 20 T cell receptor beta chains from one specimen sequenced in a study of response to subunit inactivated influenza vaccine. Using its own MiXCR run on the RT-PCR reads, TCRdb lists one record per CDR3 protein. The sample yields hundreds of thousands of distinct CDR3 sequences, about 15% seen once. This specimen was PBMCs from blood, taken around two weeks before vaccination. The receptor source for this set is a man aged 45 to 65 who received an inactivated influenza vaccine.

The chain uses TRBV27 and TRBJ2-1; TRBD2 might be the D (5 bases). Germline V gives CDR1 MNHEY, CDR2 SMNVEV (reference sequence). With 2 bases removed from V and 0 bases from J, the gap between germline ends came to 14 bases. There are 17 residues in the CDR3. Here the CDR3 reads CASSLRREGNSYNEQFF. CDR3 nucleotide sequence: TGTGCCAGCAGTTTACGTCGGGAAGGGAACTCCTACAATGAGCAGTTCTTC.

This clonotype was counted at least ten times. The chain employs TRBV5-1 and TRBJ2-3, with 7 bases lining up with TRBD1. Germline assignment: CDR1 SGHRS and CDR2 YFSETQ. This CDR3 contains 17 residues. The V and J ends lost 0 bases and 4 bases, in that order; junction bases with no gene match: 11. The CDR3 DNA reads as TGCGCCAGCAGCTTGGGACAGGGTAGAGGCGTCGCAGATACGCAGTATTTT. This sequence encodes CASSLGQGRGVADTQYF.

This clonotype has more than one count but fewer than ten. CDR3 loop: CASRVGGKHEQFF. The CDR3 DNA reads TGTGCCAGCAGGGTCGGAGGTAAACATGAGCAGTTCTTC. The rearrangement joins TRBV28 to TRBJ2-1, with a tentative D call TRBD2 (5 bases). Germline lookup yields CDR1 MDHEN and CDR2 SYDVKM. The CDR3 totals 13 residues. Trimming shortened V by 6 bases and J by 8 bases, and 14 bases separated the two germline ends.

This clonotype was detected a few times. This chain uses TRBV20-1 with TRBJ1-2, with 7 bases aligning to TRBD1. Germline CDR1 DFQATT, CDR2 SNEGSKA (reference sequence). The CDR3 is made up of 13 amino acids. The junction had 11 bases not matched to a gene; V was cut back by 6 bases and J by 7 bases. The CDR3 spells CSAKGRGGTGYTF. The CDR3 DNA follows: TGCAGTGCGAAGGGCAGGGGGGGAACTGGCTACACCTTC.

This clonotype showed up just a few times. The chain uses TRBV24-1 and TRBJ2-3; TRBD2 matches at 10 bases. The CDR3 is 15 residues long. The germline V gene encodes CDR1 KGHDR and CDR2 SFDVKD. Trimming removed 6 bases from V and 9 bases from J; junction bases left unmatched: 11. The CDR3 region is CATSSIGTSGKTQYF. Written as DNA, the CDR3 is TGTGCCACCAGTTCGATAGGAACTAGCGGGAAGACGCAGTATTTT.

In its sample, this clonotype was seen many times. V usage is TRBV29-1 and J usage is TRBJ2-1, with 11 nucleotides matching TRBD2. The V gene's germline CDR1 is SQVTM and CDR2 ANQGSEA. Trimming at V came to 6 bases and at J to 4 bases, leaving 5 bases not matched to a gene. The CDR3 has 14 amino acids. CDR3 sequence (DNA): TGCAGCGTCTCTAGCGGGGGGACTTACAATGAGCAGTTCTTC. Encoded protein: CSVSSGGTYNEQFF.

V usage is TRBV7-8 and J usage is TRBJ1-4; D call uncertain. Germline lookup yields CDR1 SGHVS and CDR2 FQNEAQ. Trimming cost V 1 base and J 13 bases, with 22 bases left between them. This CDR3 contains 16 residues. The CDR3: CASSLVIGRVTEGLFF. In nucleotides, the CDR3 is TGTGCCAGCAGCTTAGTTATAGGTCGGGTCACGGAAGGACTGTTTTTT.

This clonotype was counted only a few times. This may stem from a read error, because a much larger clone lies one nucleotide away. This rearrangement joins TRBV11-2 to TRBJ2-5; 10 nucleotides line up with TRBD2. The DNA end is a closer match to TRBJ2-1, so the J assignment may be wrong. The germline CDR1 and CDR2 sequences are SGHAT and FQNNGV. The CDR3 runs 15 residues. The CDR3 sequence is CASSISSGSQETQFF. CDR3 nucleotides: TGTGCCAGCAGCATTTCTAGCGGGAGCCAAGAGACCCAGTTCTTC.

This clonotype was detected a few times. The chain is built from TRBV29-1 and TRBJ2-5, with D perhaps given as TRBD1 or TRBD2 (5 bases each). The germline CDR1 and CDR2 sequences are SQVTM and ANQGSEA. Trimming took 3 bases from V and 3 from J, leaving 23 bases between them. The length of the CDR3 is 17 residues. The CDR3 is CSVDQRPTMGVEETQYF. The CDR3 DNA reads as TGCAGCGTTGACCAAAGGCCAACGATGGGGGTAGAAGAGACCCAGTACTTC.

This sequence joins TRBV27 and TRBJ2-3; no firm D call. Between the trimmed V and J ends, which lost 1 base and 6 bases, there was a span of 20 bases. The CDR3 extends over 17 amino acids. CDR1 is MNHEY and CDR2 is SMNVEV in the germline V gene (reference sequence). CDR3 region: CASSLLPSNTVGDTQYF. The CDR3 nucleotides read TGTGCCAGCAGTTTATTGCCGAGTAATACCGTGGGGGATACGCAGTATTTT.

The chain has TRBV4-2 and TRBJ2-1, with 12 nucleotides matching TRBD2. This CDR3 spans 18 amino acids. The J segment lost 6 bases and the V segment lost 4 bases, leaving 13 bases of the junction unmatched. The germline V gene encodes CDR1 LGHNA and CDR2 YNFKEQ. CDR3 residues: CASSLSLSTSGGTNEQFF. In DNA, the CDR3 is TGTGCCAGCAGCCTTAGCCTTTCTACTAGCGGGGGGACCAATGAGCAGTTCTTC.

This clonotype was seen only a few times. The DNA of the CDR3 is TGCAGCGTTGACAGGCCCCTAACTAACTATGGCTACACCTTC. Encoded protein: CSVDRPLTNYGYTF. The V and J genes are TRBV29-1 and TRBJ1-2; no firm D call. Germline loops: CDR1 SQVTM, CDR2 ANQGSEA. V lost 3 bases and J lost 0, with 11 bases in between. The CDR3 contains 14 residues.

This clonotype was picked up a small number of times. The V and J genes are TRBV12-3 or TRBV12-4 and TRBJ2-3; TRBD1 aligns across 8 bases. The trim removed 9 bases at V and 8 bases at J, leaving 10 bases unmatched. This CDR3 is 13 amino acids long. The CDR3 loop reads CASNYDRGGTQYF. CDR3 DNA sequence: TGTGCCAGTAACTACGACAGGGGCGGTACGCAGTATTTT.

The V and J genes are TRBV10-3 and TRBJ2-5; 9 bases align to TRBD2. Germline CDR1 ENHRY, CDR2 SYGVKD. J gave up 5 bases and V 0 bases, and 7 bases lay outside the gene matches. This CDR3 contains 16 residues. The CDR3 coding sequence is TGTGCCATCAGTGAGTCCGTCGCGGGAGGGCTGGAGACCCAGTACTTC. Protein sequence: CAISESVAGGLETQYF.

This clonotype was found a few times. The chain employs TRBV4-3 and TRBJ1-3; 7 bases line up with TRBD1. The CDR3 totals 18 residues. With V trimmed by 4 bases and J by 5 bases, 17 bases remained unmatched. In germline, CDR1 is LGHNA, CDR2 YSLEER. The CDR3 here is CASSLHLRDSRLRNTIYF. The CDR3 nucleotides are TGCGCCAGCAGCCTTCATCTCCGGGACAGTCGCCTGAGAAACACCATATATTTT.

In nucleotides, the CDR3 is TGTGCCAGCACCCCCCTGGGGACTAGCGGGGGACTTAGCACAGATACGCAGTATTTT. It yields the protein CASTPLGTSGGLSTDTQYF. The rearrangement joins TRBV4-2 to TRBJ2-3; TRBD2 matches 14 bases. The CDR3 consists of 19 residues. Germline CDR1 LGHNA, CDR2 YNFKEQ. V lost 7 bases and J lost 0; bases outside the gene matches: 12.

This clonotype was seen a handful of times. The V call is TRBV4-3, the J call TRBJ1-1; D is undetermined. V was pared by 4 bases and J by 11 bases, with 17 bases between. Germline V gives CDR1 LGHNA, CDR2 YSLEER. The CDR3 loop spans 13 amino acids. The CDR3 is CASSRGLALGAFF. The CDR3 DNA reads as TGCGCCAGCAGCCGAGGGTTAGCCCTCGGGGCTTTCTTT.

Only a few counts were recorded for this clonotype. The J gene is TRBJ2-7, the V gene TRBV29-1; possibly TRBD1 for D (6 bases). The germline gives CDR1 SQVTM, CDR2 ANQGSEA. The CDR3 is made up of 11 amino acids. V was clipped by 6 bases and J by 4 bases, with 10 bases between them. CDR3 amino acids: CSVVRGYEQYF. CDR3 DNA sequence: TGCAGCGTAGTAAGGGGGTACGAGCAGTACTTC.

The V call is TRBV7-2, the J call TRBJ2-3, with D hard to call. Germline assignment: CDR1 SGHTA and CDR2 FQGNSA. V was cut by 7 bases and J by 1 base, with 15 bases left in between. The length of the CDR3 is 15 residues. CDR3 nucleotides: TGTGCCAGCACCCATGCCAGGAGCGGCACAGATACGCAGTATTTT. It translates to CASTHARSGTDTQYF.

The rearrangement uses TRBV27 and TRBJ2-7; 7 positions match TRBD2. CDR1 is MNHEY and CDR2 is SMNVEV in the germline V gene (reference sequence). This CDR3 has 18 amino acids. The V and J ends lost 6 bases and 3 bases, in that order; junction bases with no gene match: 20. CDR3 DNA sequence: TGTGCCAGCAGCCGCGGGAGAGTGGGGGGACCGAGAAGCTACGAGCAGTACTTC. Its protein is CASSRGRVGGPRSYEQYF.